This TCR beta chain derives from a study of T cells in Graves' hyperthyroidism and ophthalmopathy. This clonotype was found many times. The TCR beta CDR3 regions underwent amplification using RNA transcripts as the source. Using the HTBI primer set, a first-round RT-PCR was run on the TCR CDR3. TCRdb processed the multiplex PCR reads anew with MiXCR; each CDR3 protein has one entry. The table lists roughly 500,000 distinct CDR3 sequences, about 14% of them singletons. Germline V gives CDR1 SGHRS, CDR2 YFSETQ. The CDR3 length is 15 residues. V lost 4 bases and J lost 4, with 12 bases in between. Diagnosis relied on clinical symptoms, serum thyroxine and TRAb, thyroid ultrasound and orbital computed tomography.

Specimen: blood. The TCR sequence derives from a woman between 25 and 40 years old with Graves' hyperthyroidism that later progressed to Graves' ophthalmopathy. The chain employs TRBV5-1 and TRBJ2-6; D may be TRBD1 (6 bases). The CDR3 region has the DNA TGCGCCAGCAGCCGCGGACAGCAAGGGGCCAACGTCCTGACTTTC. Protein sequence: CASSRGQQGANVLTF.